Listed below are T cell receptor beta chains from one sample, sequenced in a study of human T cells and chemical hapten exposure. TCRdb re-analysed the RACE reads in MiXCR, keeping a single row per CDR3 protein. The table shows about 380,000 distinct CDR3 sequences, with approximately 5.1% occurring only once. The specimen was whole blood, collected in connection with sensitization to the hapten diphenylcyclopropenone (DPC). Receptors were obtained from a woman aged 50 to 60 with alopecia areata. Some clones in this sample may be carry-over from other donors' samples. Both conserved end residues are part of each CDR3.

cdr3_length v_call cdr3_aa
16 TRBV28 CASSFWGTSTSYEQYF
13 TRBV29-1 CSVGAGLNQPQHF
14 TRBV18 CASSPPGGVYEQYF
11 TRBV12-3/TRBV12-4 CASSSMLGYTF
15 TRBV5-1 CASSLGGTRNYGYTF
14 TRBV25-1 CASSEWYRSNEQFF
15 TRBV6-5 CASSYGAGRHNEQFF
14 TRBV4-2 CASSQAGKDTEAFF
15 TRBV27 CASSPGTGIGDEQYF
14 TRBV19 CASQTSSGSYEQYF
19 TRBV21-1 CASSNSGPLLAGPQDTQYF
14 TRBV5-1 CASSPEGRKTEAFF
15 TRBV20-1 CSARASGGAADTQYF
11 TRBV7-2 CASSSSLGLYF
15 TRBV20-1 CSARSAGRVGKTQYF
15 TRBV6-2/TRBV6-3 CASRKNRDVTYEQYF
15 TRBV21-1 CASSTDPSSGNTIYF
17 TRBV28 CASSLIRWGQGSYEQYF
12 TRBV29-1 CSVGAKGAAQHF
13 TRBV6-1 CASGEVTVQPQHF
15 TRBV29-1 CSVEGQQLTPGELFF
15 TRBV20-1 CSAPDRGLLNEKLFF
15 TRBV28 CASSLRDSSADTQYF
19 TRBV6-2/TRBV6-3 CASSDFPGQRTGNGNTIYF
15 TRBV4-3 CASSQDLAGLNEQFF
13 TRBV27 CASIGAGRYEQYF
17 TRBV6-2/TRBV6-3 CASSSVSGRPRTGELFF
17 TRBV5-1 CASSQQRIPARYNEQFF
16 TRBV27 CASSFERGPTNEKLFF
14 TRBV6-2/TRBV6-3 CASSYGRGREKLFF
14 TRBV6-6 CASSYRARNQPQHF
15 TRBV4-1 CASSQVYRVDTEAFF
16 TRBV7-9 CASSSLQGMGPYGYTF
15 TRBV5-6 CASSFIGRMNTEAFF
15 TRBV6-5 CASSWGAENADTQYF
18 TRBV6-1 CASMSKSWRETNTDTQYF
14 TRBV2 CASSEHPQGTEAFF
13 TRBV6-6 CATSDGVDQPQHF
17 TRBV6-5 CASSYNLRPGVGDTQYF
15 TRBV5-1 CASSTRREFTGELFF
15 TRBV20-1 CSAIKGAGTKNIQYF
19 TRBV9 CASSVVGSWGPPFTDTQYF
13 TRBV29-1 CSVDRETGSGYTF
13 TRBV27 CASTRGRGEKLFF
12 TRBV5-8 CASSLWGNEQYF
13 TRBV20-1 CSARTGMGNEQFF
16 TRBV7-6 CASSLAARGVIDTQYF
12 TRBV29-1 CSVVGQKSEAFF
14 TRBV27 CASSLIGSGTEQYF
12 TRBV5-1 CASGVFQETQYF
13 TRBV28 CASRDGGGDTQYF
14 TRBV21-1 CAREKTISNSPLHF
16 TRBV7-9 CASSLQNSLPFYEQYF